This T cell receptor (beta chain) was sequenced for a study of cytomegalovirus exposure and HLA in healthy donors. General study findings and limits: The authors later found TCR association rates varying by HLA locus, with DRB1 most and HLA-C fewest. The authors assumed roughly uniform sequencing depth across donors for presence/absence analyses. In an earlier analysis, about 87% or about 30%: the productive usage of most TCR beta V segments. There were some 150 TCR beta chains listed as cytomegalovirus-associated.

Deletions cut 1 base from V and 0 bases from J, with 8 bases between. The germline V gene encodes CDR1 SGHKS and CDR2 YYEKEE (reference sequence). The CDR3 is 15 residues long. Vbeta (60) and Jbeta (13) primers were used in the PCR. This table comes from immunoSEQ multiplex PCR, and its TCRdb copy is limited to in-frame clones, with some not included. The sample carries around 62,000 clones, over 75% recorded once. Comment on this clone: Its target is unknown.

Sequenced material: PBMCs. J is TRBJ1-3 and V is TRBV5-5; perhaps TRBD1 as D (5 bases). This TCR was sampled from a male donor in good health and CMV-seropositive. CDR3 nucleotides: TGTGCCAGCAGCTTGACAGGCGTCTCTGGAAACACCATATATTTT. This codes for CASSLTGVSGNTIYF.